This T cell receptor (beta chain) stems from a study of T cell responses to AZD1222 COVID-19 vaccine (dated by TCRdb to about 2021). For the wider study: A total of 230 or so trial participants underwent TCR sequencing, of whom around 200 received two doses of AZD1222 and some 25 received two doses of the MenACWY control vaccine. Enrollment into the trials was organized by age into subgroups of 18-55, 56-69 and 70-plus years, and those subgroups contained roughly 150, 30 and 60 TCR-sequenced participants, respectively.

In light of the paper, this sample's time point label describes: sample from adult after SARS-CoV-2 infection, after symptom onset. A couple of convalescent COVID-19 patients, sampled after symptom onset from adults with prior SARS-CoV-2 infection, were also TCR-sequenced for comparison. The CDR3 regions of human TCRbeta chains were subjected to immunosequencing. In the source study's methods: TCRs in the repertoires were compared against a reference library of SARS-CoV-2-specific TCRs that had been generated with the MIRA antigen-specificity platform. Breadth was defined as the fraction of unique TCRs that were SARS-CoV-2-associated. Depth was defined as the fraction of total T cells that were SARS-CoV-2-associated. Using the MIRA data, every spike-specific TCR was mapped to the spike region that the TCR reacted to and assigned to either a CD4 or a CD8 class. Log10-transformed breadth and depth values were compared by one-way ANOVA with Sidak's multiple comparisons tests. TCRdb took over this immuneACCESS table, retaining in-frame rearrangements with V and J assigned. Such tables are incomplete; in checked studies, under half of the missing clones stem from an unresolved V gene, and the remainder is unexplained. V and J calls and clone size come straight from that table; D and trimming were deduced from the DNA. The sample data list 140,000 to 150,000 clones, and roughly 93% of these were observed just once. Together, the top ten hold approximately 12% of the sample.

There are 11 amino acids in the CDR3, from cysteine to phenylalanine inclusive. The DNA shown is the 33-base CDR3, in frame from base 1. Trimming at the junction amounts to 3 bases on V and 6 bases on J, and the germline ends lie 6 bases apart. CDR1 is given as SGHAT and CDR2 as FQNNGV, both from the germline V gene. To note about this clone: Its antigen is not yet known. Per-base quality was not reported, and no clone a single base away is much larger than it.

Study-wide conclusions, independent of this receptor: In the small 56-69-year group, the increase in depth fell short of significance, most likely because of low power. After two AZD1222 doses, spike-specific TCR breadth and depth were significantly higher than at day 0 and than in MenACWY recipients. Because no samples from the day 14 peak response were available, repertoires could be characterized only after the peak T cell response. Participants were mostly white British and included more females than males, and it was suggested by the authors that clonal diversity may have been underestimated. Only six AZD1222 recipients were SARS-CoV-2 seropositive at baseline, limiting conclusions about previously exposed vaccinees. Reportedly, close to half of the unique spike-specific TCRs recognized epitopes lying outside the regions that are mutated in the B.1.351 and B.1.1.7 variants. The whole spike protein was spanned by vaccine-associated CD4 TCRs, and dominant responses were seen in regions 160-218 and 743-854.

The source is an adult who had recovered from COVID-19. The input for sequencing was peripheral blood, taken after recovery from COVID-19. The rearranged chain carries TRBV11-2 and TRBJ2-7; the D segment cannot be called with confidence. The nucleotide sequence reads TGTGCCAGCAGCTTCGGCCCCGAGCAGTACTTC. This gives the protein CASSFGPEQYF.